These 22 T cell receptor beta chains were all obtained from the same sample, sequenced in a study of lymphopenia after photon versus proton radiotherapy. Repertoires were generated with immunoSEQ multiplex PCR, while TCRdb's copy carries only in-frame clones and drops some. The repertoire holds approximately 65,000 clones, 87% seen once, with 10% to 12% in the top ten. Material: peripheral blood, obtained from a patient treated with proton-based radiotherapy. The receptors were gathered from an elderly man with esophageal cancer.

This chain links TRBV14 with TRBJ2-7, with 9 bases lining up with TRBD1. The CDR3 consists of 15 residues. V shed 1 base and J 4 bases; nucleotides not matched to a gene: 5. CDR1 and CDR2 from the germline V gene are SGHDN and FVKESK. CDR3: CASSQGDRAPYEQYF. The CDR3 coding sequence is TGTGCCAGCAGCCAAGGGGACAGGGCGCCTTACGAGCAGTACTTC.

With respect to this clone: The identical CDR3 is also encoded by other nucleotide sequences in the sample. The rearrangement links TRBV5-1 to TRBJ1-1, with D maybe TRBD1 (6 bases). The germline V gene has CDR1 SGHRS and CDR2 YFSETQ. The CDR3 is 14 amino acids. The germline V and J ends were trimmed by 5 bases and 1 base, with 12 bases remaining between them. The DNA of the CDR3 is TGCGCCAGCAGTTTGACAGGAGGGAACACTGAAGCTTTCTTT. Protein sequence: CASSLTGGNTEAFF.

V usage is TRBV30 and J usage is TRBJ1-2; D is unresolved. Germline values: CDR1 GTSNPN, CDR2 SVGIG (reference sequence). The V end lost 3 bases, the J end lost 8 bases, and 7 bases lay between the germline ends. The CDR3 runs 10 residues. CDR3 amino acids: CAWRKGGYTF. In DNA form, the CDR3 reads TGTGCCTGGAGAAAAGGAGGCTACACCTTC.

The chain combines TRBV6-6 with TRBJ1-5, with a tentative D call TRBD1 (5 bases). V was clipped by 0 bases and J by 4 bases, with 13 bases between them. Germline CDR1 reads MNHNY; CDR2 reads SVGAGI (reference sequence). The CDR3 spans 16 residues. CDR3 nucleotides: TGTGCCAGCAGTTACTCGGGGGGGGAGAGGAATCAGCCCCAGCATTTT. Its translation is CASSYSGGERNQPQHF.

This sequence joins TRBV7-9 and TRBJ2-7; D ambiguous. Germline loops: CDR1 SEHNR, CDR2 FQNEAQ (reference sequence). V was cut by 1 base and J by 1 base, with 2 bases left in between. This CDR3 is 12 amino acids long. CDR3 nucleotide sequence: TGTGCCAGCAGCTTAGGGTCCTACGAGCAGTACTTC. Its protein product is CASSLGSYEQYF.

V gene TRBV6-5 combines with J gene TRBJ1-3, with a tentative D call TRBD1 (5 bases). Germline V gives CDR1 MNHEY, CDR2 SVGAGI. V was clipped by 0 bases and J by 2 bases, with 8 bases between them. The CDR3 consists of 15 residues. The CDR3 protein is CASSYSTGPGNTIYF. The CDR3 nucleotides are TGTGCCAGCAGTTACTCTACGGGGCCTGGAAACACCATATATTTT.

The chain links TRBV23-1 to TRBJ2-5; 8 positions match TRBD2. TRBV23-1 is an open reading frame, and its role is uncertain. The CDR3 extends over 15 amino acids. V was pared by 4 bases and J by 1 base, with 5 bases of the junction left unmatched. In nucleotides, the CDR3 is TGCGCCAGCAGTCCATCAAGCGGGAGCCAAGAGACCCAGTACTTC. Residues: CASSPSSGSQETQYF.

This sequence joins TRBV18 and TRBJ2-2; D not resolved. Trimming took 7 bases from V and 4 from J, leaving 13 bases between them. The CDR3 is 14 residues long. Germline assignment: CDR1 KGHSH and CDR2 LQKENI. The CDR3 is CASLSLVVTGELFF. In DNA form, the CDR3 reads TGTGCCAGCTTATCATTGGTGGTCACCGGGGAGCTGTTTTTT.

The rearrangement uses TRBV4-2 and TRBJ1-4; possible D gene TRBD1, 5 bases. In germline, CDR1 is LGHNA, CDR2 YNFKEQ. The CDR3 sequence is 16 residues long. V dropped 1 base and J dropped 1 base, with 10 bases sitting between them. Here the CDR3 reads CASSQGGGGTNEKLFF. In nucleotides, the CDR3 is TGTGCCAGCAGCCAAGGTGGCGGGGGAACTAATGAAAAACTGTTTTTT.

About this clone: Germline is not matched at one junction end, which may reflect a read error. The chain uses TRBV13 and TRBJ2-7; 9 bases are a match to TRBD1. CDR1 is PRHDT, CDR2 FYEKMQ, per germline (reference sequence). CDR3 length equals 12 residues. CDR3 nucleotides: TGTGCCAGCAGCAGAATGGGGGACAGGGAGCACTTC. Its protein is CASSRMGDREHF.

The rearrangement uses TRBV2 and TRBJ2-2, with D hard to call. The CDR3 runs to 16 residues. Trimming cost V 7 bases and J 2 bases, with 17 bases left between them. The germline V gene encodes CDR1 SNHLY and CDR2 FYNNEI. The CDR3 DNA sequence: TGTGCCAGCACCCCGTTATCTCCGCAAAACACCGGGGAGCTGTTTTTT. Its translation is CASTPLSPQNTGELFF.

In its sample, this clone was seen a few times. The chain is built from TRBV4-1 and TRBJ2-7, with TRBD1 matching 10 bases. Germline CDR1 reads MGHRA; CDR2 reads YSYEKL. This CDR3 has 15 amino acids. The ends lost 3 bases at V and 7 bases at J; junction bases unmatched: 9. CDR3 sequence: CASSHAGQGSGEQYF. The DNA of the CDR3 is TGCGCCAGCAGCCACGCGGGACAGGGGTCTGGAGAGCAGTACTTC.

The CDR3: CASSPSYRTGELFF. The CDR3 bases are TGTGCCAGCAGCCCGAGTTATCGCACCGGGGAGCTGTTTTTT. V gene TRBV6-5 combines with J gene TRBJ2-2; D gene uncertain. Germline CDR1 and CDR2: MNHEY and SVGAGI. The V end lost 6 bases, the J end lost 4 bases, and 12 bases lay between the germline ends. CDR3 length equals 14 residues.

V gene TRBV7-2 combines with J gene TRBJ2-2, with D possibly TRBD1 on 5 matching bases. V was clipped by 5 bases and J by 4 bases, with 17 bases between them. CDR3 length: 16 residues. The germline V gene has CDR1 SGHTA and CDR2 FQGNSA. The CDR3 loop reads CASSDRGQPSTGELFF. CDR3 sequence (DNA): TGTGCCAGCAGCGACCGTGGACAACCCTCCACCGGGGAGCTGTTTTTT.

The gene calls are TRBV19 and TRBJ2-7, with 7 bases aligning to TRBD1. Germline CDR1 is LNHDA and CDR2 is SQIVND (reference sequence). CDR3 length: 16 amino acids. J gave up 2 bases and V 5 bases, and 12 bases lay outside the gene matches. CDR3 in amino acids: CASSVQGSRVAYEQYF. The CDR3 nucleotides read TGTGCCAGTAGTGTACAGGGGTCTAGGGTGGCCTACGAGCAGTACTTC.

This clone was seen once. The same CDR3 also results from other DNA sequences found in this sample. The V call is TRBV29-1, the J call TRBJ2-3, with D maybe TRBD1 (6 bases). Germline CDR1 SQVTM, CDR2 ANQGSEA. The CDR3 is 13 amino acids. V was pared by 1 base and J by 3 bases, with 8 bases between. CDR3 sequence: CSVEGQGTDTQYF. The CDR3 region has the DNA TGCAGCGTTGAAGGGCAGGGGACAGATACGCAGTATTTT.

The chain recombines TRBV6-5 with TRBJ1-5, with 9 bases identical to TRBD1. CDR3 length equals 14 residues. CDR1 and CDR2 (germline): MNHEY, SVGAGI. V lost 6 bases to trimming and J lost 2 bases; unmatched junction nucleotides: 2. CDR3 sequence (DNA): TGTGCCAGCAGGAGACAGGGGGGCAATCAGCCCCAGCATTTT. Its protein product is CASRRQGGNQPQHF.

The chain has TRBV4-3 and TRBJ1-2, with 8 bases that match TRBD1. Germline lookup yields CDR1 LGHNA and CDR2 YSLEER. CDR3 length: 15 amino acids. V lost 1 base to trimming and J lost 8 bases; unmatched junction nucleotides: 9. CDR3 in amino acids: CASSQVSGGSSGYTF. The CDR3 nucleotides are TGCGCCAGCAGCCAAGTTTCAGGGGGCTCGTCCGGCTACACCTTC.

V is TRBV11-2 and J is TRBJ2-7; 10 nucleotides agree with TRBD1. This CDR3 is 15 amino acids long. CDR1 is SGHAT and CDR2 is FQNNGV in the germline V gene. With 4 bases clipped from V and 7 bases from J, the junction kept 10 bases outside the gene matches. The CDR3 loop reads CASSYFGTGVGEQYF. DNA of the CDR3: TGTGCCAGCAGCTATTTCGGGACAGGGGTAGGAGAGCAGTACTTC. The whole variable domain, filled in from reference TRBV11-2 and TRBJ2-7, reads EAGVAQSPRYKIIEKRQSVAFWCNPISGHATLYWYQQILGQGPKLLIQFQNNGVVDDSQLPKDRFSAERLKGVDSTLKIQPAKLEDSAVYLCASSYFGTGVGEQYFGPGTRLTVT.

The J gene is TRBJ1-3, the V gene TRBV19; the D gene is possibly TRBD1 (5 bases). V lost 8 bases to trimming and J lost 1 base, with 12 bases between them. CDR3 length equals 14 residues. Germline V lookup: CDR1 LNHDA, CDR2 SQIVND (reference sequence). CDR3 residues: CASSGPASGNTIYF. The DNA for the CDR3 is TGTGCCAGTTCGGGGCCCGCTTCTGGAAACACCATATATTTT.

The J gene is TRBJ2-5, the V gene TRBV11-3; D possibly corresponds to TRBD2 (5 bases). From germline, CDR1 is SGHNT and CDR2 YENEEA. Trimming took 3 bases from V and 3 from J, leaving 8 bases between them. This CDR3 is 13 amino acids long. CDR3 amino acids: CASSFRGEETQYF. The CDR3 coding sequence is TGTGCCAGCAGCTTCCGGGGTGAAGAGACCCAGTACTTC.

This clone appeared a single time. V gene TRBV19 combines with J gene TRBJ1-5; a possible D gene is TRBD1 (5 bases). V was cut by 3 bases and J by 8 bases, with 11 bases left in between. Per the germline V gene, CDR1 is LNHDA and CDR2 is SQIVND (reference sequence). CDR3 length: 13 amino acids. The CDR3 reads CASSMGELKPQHF. The DNA for the CDR3 is TGTGCCAGTAGTATGGGGGAGTTGAAGCCCCAGCATTTT.